This TCR beta chain is drawn from a study of control samples from healthy donors and cancer patients. This CDR3 is 11 amino acids long. The germline V gene has CDR1 DFQATT and CDR2 SNEGSKA (reference sequence). V gave up 5 bases and J gave up 4 bases; unmatched junction bases: 1. Profiled with immunoSEQ multiplex PCR; TCRdb holds only in-frame clones, not every one. The sample holds fewer than 20,000 clones, about 89% seen once. The clonotype comes from a man aged 55 to 70 with head and neck cancer. The chain employs TRBV20-1 and TRBJ1-2, with 7 positions matching TRBD1. Sequenced material: PBMCs. CDR3 sequence (DNA): TGCAGTGCTTGGGACAGCTATGGCTACACCTTC. It specifies CSAWDSYGYTF.